Listed here are 24 T cell receptor beta chains from one sample, sequenced in a study of T cell responses to AZD1222 COVID-19 vaccine. This table comes from immunoSEQ multiplex PCR, and its TCRdb copy is limited to in-frame clones, with some not included. The sample consists of 150,000 to 200,000 clones, 85% to 95% of them appearing once. The specimen comprised peripheral blood, sampled on day 0 of AZD1222 vaccination. These TCRs come from an adult in good health.

The CDR3 nucleotides are TGTGCCAGCAGAGGAGGCAGGGTAGTGGAAAAACTGTTTTTT. Translating gives CASRGGRVVEKLFF. This chain uses TRBV2 with TRBJ1-4; D might be TRBD1 (5 bases). The germline V and J ends were trimmed by 6 bases and 8 bases, with 16 bases remaining between them. Looked up from germline, CDR1 is SNHLY and CDR2 is FYNNEI. The CDR3 totals 14 residues.

J is TRBJ2-7 and V is TRBV6-1; D remains ambiguous. Trimming took 3 bases from V and 4 from J, leaving 10 bases between them. The CDR3 is 13 residues long. Germline CDR1 MNHNS, CDR2 SASEGT. CDR3 protein: CASSEVRSYEQYF. The CDR3 DNA reads TGTGCCAGCAGTGAGGTTCGATCATACGAGCAGTACTTC.

The rearrangement links TRBV7-9 to TRBJ1-2, with D perhaps TRBD1 (5 bases). The CDR3 is 17 residues long. Germline-derived CDR1 and CDR2 are SEHNR and FQNEAQ (reference sequence). Trimming shortened V by 5 bases and J by 2 bases, and 21 bases separated the two germline ends. This chain's CDR3 is CASSPRTYRKGNYGYTF. The CDR3 bases are TGTGCCAGCAGCCCCCGGACATACAGAAAGGGCAACTATGGCTACACCTTC.

The chain combines TRBV9 with TRBJ2-5; 8 positions match TRBD2. Trimming at V came to 5 bases and at J to 1 base, leaving 7 bases not matched to a gene. The CDR3 consists of 15 residues. Germline V gives CDR1 SGDLS, CDR2 YYNGEE. CDR3 sequence: CASSPRAGGQETQYF. The CDR3 DNA sequence: TGTGCCAGCAGTCCTCGGGCGGGGGGCCAAGAGACCCAGTACTTC.

V gene TRBV7-8 combines with J gene TRBJ2-7; TRBD1 matches at 9 bases. The CDR3 contains 15 residues. The V gene end was trimmed by 4 bases and the J gene end by 5 bases; junction bases not matched to a gene: 9. The V gene's germline CDR1 is SGHVS and CDR2 FQNEAQ. CDR3 in DNA: TGTGCCAGCAGCTCTCCCGGGACAGGGAGTGACGAGCAGTACTTC. This codes for CASSSPGTGSDEQYF.

The J gene is TRBJ1-1, the V gene TRBV2, with D perhaps matching TRBD1 (5 bases). Germline V lookup: CDR1 SNHLY, CDR2 FYNNEI. V dropped 0 bases and J dropped 5 bases, with 13 bases sitting between them. This CDR3 is built from 15 residues. This CDR3 is CASSEALEGKTEAFF. The CDR3 DNA reads TGTGCCAGCAGTGAAGCGTTGGAGGGGAAAACTGAAGCTTTCTTT.

V and J are TRBV5-1 and TRBJ2-1; D not resolved. Trimming left V 2 bases short and J 1 base short, with 7 bases between. This CDR3 comprises 14 residues. Germline V gene data show CDR1 as SGHRS and CDR2 as YFSETQ. The CDR3 here is CASSLDWSYNEQFF. The CDR3 nucleotides are TGCGCCAGCAGCTTAGACTGGTCCTACAATGAGCAGTTCTTC. The whole variable domain, remainder taken from reference TRBV5-1 and TRBJ2-1, is KAGVTQTPRYLIKTRGQQVTLSCSPISGHRSVSWYQQTPGQGLQFLFEYFSETQRNKGNFPGRFSGRQFSNSRSEMNVSTLELGDSALYLCASSLDWSYNEQFFGPGTRLTVL.

The chain couples TRBV30 to TRBJ2-1; 12 bases fit TRBD2. CDR1 is GTSNPN and CDR2 is SVGIG in the germline V gene (reference sequence). The CDR3 consists of 14 residues. The V gene end was trimmed by 3 bases and the J gene end by 10 bases; junction bases not matched to a gene: 7. The CDR3 nucleotides are TGTGCCTGGAGCCTAGGACTAGCGGGAAACGAGCAGTTCTTC. Protein: CAWSLGLAGNEQFF.

The rearrangement joins TRBV28 to TRBJ2-7; D is uncertain. From germline, CDR1 is MDHEN and CDR2 SYDVKM. Deletions cut 5 bases from V and 2 bases from J, with 7 bases between. The CDR3 has 12 residues. The CDR3 bases are TGTGCCAGCAGTCGCTCTACCTACGAGCAGTACTTC. Its translation: CASSRSTYEQYF.

This sequence joins TRBV3-1 (or the pseudogene TRBV3-2) and TRBJ1-2; tentatively, D is TRBD1 (6 bases). With 0 bases removed from V and 5 bases from J, the gap between germline ends came to 16 bases. Germline V gene data show CDR1 as LGHDT and CDR2 as YNNKEL (reference sequence). The CDR3 runs to 16 residues. The CDR3 loop is CASSQDYAGQTYGYTF. CDR3 sequence (DNA): TGTGCCAGCAGCCAAGACTACGCCGGACAGACGTATGGCTACACCTTC.

The gene calls are TRBV12-3 or TRBV12-4 and TRBJ1-3; D ambiguous. The CDR3 runs to 13 residues. Between the trimmed V and J ends, which lost 3 bases and 5 bases, there was a span of 8 bases. The CDR3 reads CASSLTGRNTIYF. CDR3 nucleotides: TGTGCCAGCAGTTTGACCGGGAGAAACACCATATATTTT.

This chain connects TRBV6-5 to TRBJ2-7; the D is unclear. V lost 10 bases and J lost 3, with 13 bases in between. Germline V CDR1 and CDR2: MNHEY, SVGAGI. The CDR3 consists of 12 residues. As DNA, the CDR3 is TGTGCCACAACGCAGGCGAACTACGAGCAGTACTTC. Translated, it gives CATTQANYEQYF.

The chain couples TRBV5-6 to TRBJ2-7; a possible D gene is TRBD1 (5 bases). CDR3 length equals 13 residues. CDR1 is SGHDT, CDR2 YYEEEE, per germline. V was cut by 0 bases and J by 4 bases, with 8 bases left in between. Here the CDR3 DNA reads TGTGCCAGCAGCTTGGCCAGGGTTTACGAGCAGTACTTC. Encoded protein: CASSLARVYEQYF.

This chain uses TRBV18 with TRBJ2-5; the D gene is possibly TRBD1 (6 bases). CDR3 size: 17 residues. Germline values: CDR1 KGHSH, CDR2 LQKENI. Trimming stripped 3 bases from V and 1 base from J, with 18 bases between. CDR3 amino acids: CASSPPNRWTVQETQYF. The CDR3 DNA sequence: TGTGCCAGCTCACCCCCGAACCGCTGGACAGTCCAAGAGACCCAGTACTTC.

The chain is built from TRBV11-2 and TRBJ2-7; TRBD2 is a possible D gene (5 bases). V gave up 5 bases and J gave up 5 bases, with 10 bases separating them. The length of the CDR3 is 12 residues. Germline lookup yields CDR1 SGHAT and CDR2 FQNNGV. CDR3 region: CASSPRGDEQYF. CDR3 DNA: TGTGCCAGCAGCCCCCGGGGTGACGAGCAGTACTTC.

The chain links TRBV4-2 to TRBJ1-4; 9 bases fit TRBD1. V lost 0 bases to trimming and J lost 5 bases; unmatched junction nucleotides: 4. The CDR3 length is 16 residues. Germline CDR1 reads LGHNA; CDR2 reads YNFKEQ. CDR3 protein: CASSQDKGTGNEKLFF. The CDR3 DNA reads as TGTGCCAGCAGCCAAGATAAGGGGACAGGGAATGAAAAACTGTTTTTT.

The chain recombines TRBV7-3 with TRBJ2-3; possibly TRBD2 for D (6 bases). V lost 8 bases and J 1 base, leaving 13 bases between the germline ends. The CDR3 covers 14 residues. Germline CDR1 SGHTA, CDR2 FQGTGA. CDR3 sequence reads: CASAAGRGTDTQYF. The CDR3 DNA reads as TGTGCCAGCGCGGCGGGGCGGGGCACAGATACGCAGTATTTT. Full variable domain (missing parts from reference TRBV7-3 and TRBJ2-3): GAGVSQTPSNKVTEKGKYVELRCDPISGHTALYWYRQSLGQGPEFLIYFQGTGAADDSGLPNDRFFAVRPEGSVSTLKIQRTERGDSAVYLCASAAGRGTDTQYFGPGTRLTVL.

This CDR3 is CSARFFGRGLSTSTDTQYF. In nucleotides, the CDR3 is TGCAGCGCAAGATTCTTCGGCAGGGGCCTCTCTACTAGCACAGATACGCAGTATTTT. The J gene is TRBJ2-3, the V gene TRBV29-1; weak D call: TRBD1 (6 bases). The germline V and J ends were trimmed by 7 bases and 0 bases, with 29 bases remaining between them. The germline V gene has CDR1 SQVTM and CDR2 ANQGSEA. The CDR3 totals 19 residues.

The V gene is TRBV6-6, the J gene TRBJ2-7, with TRBD1 identical over 7 bases. The CDR3 consists of 14 residues. Per the germline V gene, CDR1 is MNHNY and CDR2 is SVGAGI (reference sequence). Trimming removed 7 bases from V and 5 bases from J; junction bases left unmatched: 11. In nucleotides, the CDR3 is TGTGCCAGCAATATCGCCCCGGGACAGAACGAGCAGTACTTC. Translated: CASNIAPGQNEQYF.

The chain links TRBV20-1 to TRBJ2-1; D possibly corresponds to TRBD1 (6 bases). The CDR3 sequence is 14 residues long. V lost 3 bases to trimming and J lost 3 bases, with 12 bases between them. Germline assignment: CDR1 DFQATT and CDR2 SNEGSKA (reference sequence). The CDR3 sequence is CSASARQVYNEQFF. Written as DNA, the CDR3 is TGCAGTGCTAGTGCCCGACAGGTCTACAATGAGCAGTTCTTC.

The V call is TRBV2, the J call TRBJ1-6; 7 bases fit TRBD1. V gave up 8 bases and J gave up 9 bases; unmatched junction bases: 13. Germline CDR1 is SNHLY and CDR2 is FYNNEI. This CDR3 is built from 15 residues. The CDR3 region has the DNA TGTGCCAGCTGTGGGACAGCATCGTTGTCTTCACCCCTCCACTTT. It translates to CASCGTASLSSPLHF.

With regard to this clone: Other nucleotide sequences from this sample produce the same CDR3. J is TRBJ1-1 and V is TRBV5-1; D not resolved. The CDR3 is made up of 13 amino acids. Trimming took 0 bases from V and 3 from J, leaving 6 bases between them. Germline CDR1 is SGHRS and CDR2 is YFSETQ. The CDR3 nucleotides are TGCGCCAGCAGCTTGGCCGGGGACACTGAAGCTTTCTTT. Its protein product is CASSLAGDTEAFF. The entire variable domain, with the rest obtained from reference TRBV5-1 and TRBJ1-1, is as follows: KAGVTQTPRYLIKTRGQQVTLSCSPISGHRSVSWYQQTPGQGLQFLFEYFSETQRNKGNFPGRFSGRQFSNSRSEMNVSTLELGDSALYLCASSLAGDTEAFFGQGTRLTVV.

This rearrangement joins TRBV5-1 to TRBJ2-7; D not resolved. The CDR3 consists of 14 residues. V shed 2 bases and J shed 1 base, with 10 bases lying between them. Germline V lookup: CDR1 SGHRS, CDR2 YFSETQ. The CDR3 nucleotides are TGCGCCAGCAGCTTAGTCCCGGTTTCCTACGAGCAGTACTTC. Protein: CASSLVPVSYEQYF.

The V gene is TRBV5-8, the J gene TRBJ1-5; TRBD1 aligns across 9 bases. The length of the CDR3 is 17 residues. CDR1 SGHTS and CDR2 YDEGEE come from the germline V gene. J was trimmed by 0 bases and V by 4 bases; bases with no gene match: 8. The CDR3 region is CASSPDRGGDSNQPQHF. CDR3 DNA: TGTGCCAGCAGCCCGGACAGGGGCGGAGATAGCAATCAGCCCCAGCATTTT. The whole variable domain, filled in from reference TRBV5-8 and TRBJ1-5, reads EAGVTQSPTHLIKTRGQQATLRCSPISGHTSVYWYQQALGLGLQFLLWYDEGEERNRGNFPPRFSGRQFPNYSSELNVNALELEDSALYLCASSPDRGGDSNQPQHFGDGTRLSIL.